This T cell receptor (beta chain) was documented in a study of shared clonotypes between healthy human individuals. Data came from immunoSEQ multiplex PCR; TCRdb stores just in-frame clones and leaves some out. The sample gives under 600,000 clones, 60% to 80% of which show up once; about 12% is in the top ten. With 7 bases removed from V and 4 bases from J, the gap between germline ends came to 13 bases. CDR1 and CDR2 (germline): SQVTM, ANQGSEA. The CDR3 totals 12 residues. All donors qualified as healthy HIV-negative adults and had experienced no recent acute infections or vaccinations. V gene TRBV29-1 combines with J gene TRBJ1-1; no clear D gene. This sequence originates from a woman in her 40s in good health. Some clones in this sample may be carry-over from other donors' samples. The specimen was PBMCs. In DNA, the CDR3 is TGCAGCGCAAGGGTCCCTAGCACTGAAGCTTTCTTT. Its protein is CSARVPSTEAFF.